Included here is one TCR beta chain sequence, with context. The data belong to a study of T cells expressing NK-cell markers. Study as a whole: Sequencing covered eight donors, seven HCMV-seropositive and one seronegative.

TCRdb derives one entry per CDR3 protein from the 5' RACE reads, leaving out DNA. The sample data list about 400,000 distinct CDR3 sequences. The CDR3 sequence is 17 residues long. CDR1 SEHNR and CDR2 FQNEAQ come from the germline V gene (reference sequence). The sequence derives from a woman aged 45 to 65 in good health. The chain joins TRBV7-9 to TRBJ2-3; the TCRdb call, TRBD1, lacks DNA for checking. Sequencing was performed on blood T cells: a sorted CD56 or NKG2C T cell subset, CD4+ or CD8+ T cells, or bulk PBMC T cells (not recorded which). This CDR3 is CASSLRPPFGTTDTQYF.